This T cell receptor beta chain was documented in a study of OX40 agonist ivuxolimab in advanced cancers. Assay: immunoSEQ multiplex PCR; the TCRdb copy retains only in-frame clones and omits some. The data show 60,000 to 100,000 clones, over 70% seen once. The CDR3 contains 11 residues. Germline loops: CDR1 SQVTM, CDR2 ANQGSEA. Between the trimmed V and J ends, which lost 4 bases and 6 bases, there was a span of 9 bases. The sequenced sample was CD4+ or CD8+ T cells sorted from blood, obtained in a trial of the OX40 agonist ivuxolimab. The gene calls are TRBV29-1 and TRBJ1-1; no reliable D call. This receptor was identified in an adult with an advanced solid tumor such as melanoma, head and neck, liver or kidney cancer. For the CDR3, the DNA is TGCAGCGTTGTGGGGTTGGCTGAAGCTTTCTTT. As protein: CSVVGLAEAFF.